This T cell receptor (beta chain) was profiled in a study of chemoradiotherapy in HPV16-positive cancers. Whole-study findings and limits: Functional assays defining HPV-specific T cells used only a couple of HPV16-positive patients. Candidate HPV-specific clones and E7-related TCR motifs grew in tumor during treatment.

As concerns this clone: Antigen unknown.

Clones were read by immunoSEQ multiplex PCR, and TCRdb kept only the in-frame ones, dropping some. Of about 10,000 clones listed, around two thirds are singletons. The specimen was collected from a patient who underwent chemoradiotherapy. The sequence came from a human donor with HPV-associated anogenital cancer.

Written as DNA, the CDR3 is TGTGCCAGCAGTTTCCTCCCGGGACAGGGCCTGAGGAACACTGAAGCTTTCTTT. This sequence encodes CASSFLPGQGLRNTEAFF. The gene calls are TRBV28 and TRBJ1-1; 9 nucleotides match TRBD1. CDR3 length: 18 amino acids. Germline loops: CDR1 MDHEN, CDR2 SYDVKM. V lost 3 bases to trimming and J lost 1 base; unmatched junction nucleotides: 12.